Listed below are T cell receptor beta chains from one sample, sequenced in a study of blood T cells in healthy people across ages. From the 5' RACE reads, TCRdb called clonotypes with MiXCR, one entry per CDR3 protein. The sample contains about 1.5 million distinct CDR3 sequences, less than 45% of which appear only once. The sample was blood. The source of these receptors is a woman younger than 35 in good health. The CDR3 runs from the conserved cysteine through the conserved F or W. A D gene is named only where the DNA matches it firmly. For some rows the clone size is stated as once, few or many, or as a class when expanded; others skip it.

CDR3nt,CDR3aa,v_gene,abundance,len,d_gene,j_gene
TGTGCCAGCAGCTCAGCGGTCGTCTACGAGCAGTACTTC,CASSSAVVYEQYF,TRBV7-9,NA,13,NA,TRBJ2-7
TGTGCCAGCAGTTTGGAGGCACGGGGCTACACCTTC,CASSLEARGYTF,TRBV11-2,many,12,NA,TRBJ1-2
TGTGCCAGCAGTTATTCTCCGGGACGGTCCACAGATACGCAGTATTTT,CASSYSPGRSTDTQYF,TRBV27,NA,16,NA,TRBJ2-3
TGTGCCTGGAGTAGCCAGACCCAGTACTTC,CAWSSQTQYF,TRBV30,many,10,NA,TRBJ2-5
TGTGCCACCGAAAGGACAGGGAGCGGTGGCTACACCTTC,CATERTGSGGYTF,TRBV2,NA,13,TRBD1,TRBJ1-2
TGCAGTGTTGGGGGAGGCCTACTCAATCAGCCCCAGCATTTT,CSVGGGLLNQPQHF,TRBV20-1,few,14,NA,TRBJ1-5
TGTGCCACCAGTGGATCGGGACAGCCTAACTATGGCTACACCTTC,CATSGSGQPNYGYTF,TRBV24-1,many,15,TRBD1,TRBJ1-2
TGTGCCAGCAGTACTACGACAGGGCCCACAGATACGCAGTATTTT,CASSTTTGPTDTQYF,TRBV25-1,few,15,TRBD1,TRBJ2-3
TGTGCCAGCAGCCTTAGCGGGAAGATCAACAATGAGCAGTTCTTC,CASSLSGKINNEQFF,TRBV4-2,NA,15,TRBD2,TRBJ2-1
TGTGCCAGCAGTTACTCCCTCCAGGGCGCCCCTGAAGCTTTCTTT,CASSYSLQGAPEAFF,TRBV6-2/TRBV6-3,once,15,NA,TRBJ1-1
TGTGCCAGCAGCTTACATAAGGCTAGCGGTCAGAGGTTGGCAGATACGCAGTATTTT,CASSLHKASGQRLADTQYF,TRBV7-9,few,19,TRBD2,TRBJ2-3
TGTGCCATCAGTGAGTTCCTCGGACAGGGGGCGCAAACTGAAGCTTTCTTT,CAISEFLGQGAQTEAFF,TRBV10-3,NA,17,TRBD1,TRBJ1-1
TGTGCCAGCAGCTACTCGGGACTAGCGGGAGTGCAGCTGTTTTTT,CASSYSGLAGVQLFF,TRBV4-2,NA,15,TRBD2,TRBJ2-2
TGCGCCAGCAGCCAAAGGGGCGGGAGAGGTGGAAATGAGCAGTTCTTC,CASSQRGGRGGNEQFF,TRBV4-3,few,16,TRBD2,TRBJ2-1
TGTGCCAGCAGCCAGGGATTGACAGTCCAAGAGACCCAGTACTTC,CASSQGLTVQETQYF,TRBV16,few,15,NA,TRBJ2-5
TGTGCCAGCAGCCAAATGGGGATATGGCGTGGCTACACCTTC,CASSQMGIWRGYTF,TRBV3-1,few,14,NA,TRBJ1-2
TGCAGCGTTGGACAGGTTTACTATGGCTACACCTTC,CSVGQVYYGYTF,TRBV29-1,many,12,NA,TRBJ1-2
TGCAGCGTTGGGGCAGATGAGCAGTTCTTC,CSVGADEQFF,TRBV29-1,NA,10,NA,TRBJ2-1
TGTGCCAGCAGACTTAAGGGATGGAAAGAGACCCAGTACTTC,CASRLKGWKETQYF,TRBV3-1,NA,14,NA,TRBJ2-5
TGTGCCAGTAGTGACGGACAGGGTGTGGTTGGCAATCAGCCCCAGCATTTT,CASSDGQGVVGNQPQHF,TRBV19,NA,17,TRBD1,TRBJ1-5
TGTGCCAGCAGTTACCCAGGGGGGTTCGAGCAGTACTTC,CASSYPGGFEQYF,TRBV27,NA,13,NA,TRBJ2-7
TGTGCCAGCCTTACAAGAGGGGGCGGGGGGAGCTATGGCTACACCTTC,CASLTRGGGGSYGYTF,TRBV2,NA,16,TRBD1,TRBJ1-2
TGTGCCAGCAGCTCGTTGGGGGCTCACGAGCAGTACTTC,CASSSLGAHEQYF,TRBV11-2,NA,13,NA,TRBJ2-7
TGTGCCAGCGAGGGATGGGACGGAGTTCTGGCTTTCTTT,CASEGWDGVLAFF,TRBV19,NA,13,NA,TRBJ1-1
TGCGCCAGCAGCTTGCGAGACAGGGGGAGCGGTGAAGCTTTCTTT,CASSLRDRGSGEAFF,TRBV5-1,once,15,TRBD1,TRBJ1-1
TGTGCCAGCAGCGAGGGGATTTCCCTCAGCTATGGCTACACCTTC,CASSEGISLSYGYTF,TRBV9,few,15,NA,TRBJ1-2
TGTGCCAGCAGCCCCAAAATTCCCGAGGGTTACAATGCAGAGCAGTACTTC,CASSPKIPEGYNAEQYF,TRBV7-2,NA,17,NA,TRBJ2-5
TGCAGCGCTCTGACCGGACAGGGCTACAATGAGCAGTTCTTC,CSALTGQGYNEQFF,TRBV29-1,NA,14,TRBD1,TRBJ2-1
TGTGCCAGCACTATTGCGGGTGGGACTGAAGCTTTCTTT,CASTIAGGTEAFF,TRBV6-6,NA,13,NA,TRBJ1-1
TGTGCCAGCATCCCGGGGGGAAGCACAGATACGCAGTATTTT,CASIPGGSTDTQYF,TRBV7-2,many,14,TRBD2,TRBJ2-3
TGTGCCAGCAGTCCCCTAGGGCGTCCCTACAATGAGCAGTTCTTC,CASSPLGRPYNEQFF,TRBV14,NA,15,NA,TRBJ2-1
TGTGCCAGCAGTTCGGGACTGCGGAACACTGAAGCTTTCTTT,CASSSGLRNTEAFF,TRBV27,few,14,NA,TRBJ1-1
TGTGCCAGCAGCTTAAACAGGAGGCTAAGTAATGAGCAGTTCTTC,CASSLNRRLSNEQFF,TRBV7-3,NA,15,NA,TRBJ2-1
TGTGCCAGCAGCTTTACAAAAGGGGCTGAAGCTTTCTTT,CASSFTKGAEAFF,TRBV7-2,NA,13,NA,TRBJ1-1
TGCGCCAGCAGCTTGGAGGGGGTCGCCCGCGAGCAGTACTTC,CASSLEGVAREQYF,TRBV5-1,NA,14,NA,TRBJ2-7
TGTGCCAGCAGTTTGGACAGTAGGACAGGGCTTTACGAGCAGTTCTTC,CASSLDSRTGLYEQFF,TRBV12-3/TRBV12-4,NA,16,TRBD1,TRBJ2-1
TGCAGTGCTAGAGATCGCAGGGGTGGGGTGAATGAGCAGTTCTTC,CSARDRRGGVNEQFF,TRBV20-1,few,15,NA,TRBJ2-1
TGTGCCAGCAGCGTATGGGGGGCGCTGGCTGATGGCTACACCTTC,CASSVWGALADGYTF,TRBV9,few,15,NA,TRBJ1-2
TGTGCCAGCAGCTTAGAAAGGCTAGGCTATGGCTACACCTTC,CASSLERLGYGYTF,TRBV11-2,few,14,NA,TRBJ1-2
TGTGCCAGCAGCTCATCTTCTAGCGGGAGCTCCTACGAGCAGTACTTC,CASSSSSSGSSYEQYF,TRBV6-2/TRBV6-3,many,16,TRBD2,TRBJ2-7
TGTGCCACCGGGACGCGCGGCAATGAGCAGTTCTTC,CATGTRGNEQFF,TRBV24-1,NA,12,NA,TRBJ2-1
TGTGCCATCAGTGAGTTGGGACTAGCGGGGGAGGAGTTCTTC,CAISELGLAGEEFF,TRBV10-3,few,14,TRBD2,TRBJ2-1
TGTGCCAGCTCATCTATGAGGGGGCAAGAGACCCAGTACTTC,CASSSMRGQETQYF,TRBV18,NA,14,NA,TRBJ2-5
TGTGCCAGCAGCCATGACCTTTTTTCCCAAGAGACCCAGTACTTC,CASSHDLFSQETQYF,TRBV3-1,NA,15,NA,TRBJ2-5
TGCGCCAGCAGCATGGTTCCGGGGGCTGGAGATACGCAGTATTTT,CASSMVPGAGDTQYF,TRBV5-1,NA,15,NA,TRBJ2-3
TGTGCCAGCTCACCACCGGGCTACTACGAGCAGTACTTC,CASSPPGYYEQYF,TRBV7-2,NA,13,NA,TRBJ2-7
TGCGCCAGCAGCCAAGACCGGACAGGCCTGAACACTGAAGCTTTCTTT,CASSQDRTGLNTEAFF,TRBV4-3,NA,16,TRBD1,TRBJ1-1
TGTGCCAGCAGAGGCTGGGGGGATGAGCAGTTCTTC,CASRGWGDEQFF,TRBV6-1,few,12,NA,TRBJ2-1